This is a list of T cell receptor beta chains from one sample in a study of identical twins. TCRdb fed the 5' RACE reads into MiXCR, producing one record per CDR3 protein. Seen here are roughly 720,000 distinct CDR3 sequences, around a sixth observed once, and the top ten hold around 14%. These sequences were also reported in another study, on T cells expressing NK-cell markers.

Material: PBMCs. All receptors come from a woman aged 18 to 35 in good health. Each CDR3 is given without its conserved first and last residue.

>TRBV6-6|TRBJ2-7
ASSYTRVGEQY
>TRBV9|TRBJ2-3
ASSVEGGGSDTQY
>TRBV6-1|TRBJ2-7
ASSPRGPIEQY
>TRBV7-2|TRBJ1-6
ASSAQGNSPLH
>TRBV5-1|TRBJ2-1
ASSRGTRDYQASYNEQF
>TRBV18|TRBJ2-7
ASSAGRTTVYEQY
>TRBV5-1|TRBJ1-2
ASSLGSANYGYT
>TRBV5-1|TRBJ2-5
ASSFRQGGETQY
>TRBV6-1|TRBJ2-7
ASGRTGTGATEQY
>TRBV12-3/TRBV12-4|TRBJ1-6
ASRQGPGSPLH
>TRBV20-1|TRBJ1-5
SAQGQRNQPQH
>TRBV12-3/TRBV12-4|TRBJ1-1
ASSLVEAF
>TRBV18|TRBJ2-1
ASSRYMTGKENEQF
>TRBV5-1|TRBJ2-7
ASSLGGTPQYEQY
>TRBV2|TRBJ2-1
ASTTDYNEQF
>TRBV14|TRBJ1-4
ASSQGYNSLRGGKLF
>TRBV5-1|TRBJ2-7
ASSLIPPGQGFYEQY
>TRBV24-1|TRBJ2-1
ATSDSSGGFHNEQF
>TRBV3-1|TRBJ2-2
ASSYHGGAGELF
>TRBV20-1|TRBJ2-5
SAIPVSETQY
>TRBV3-1|TRBJ1-1
ASRRDSTEAF
>TRBV20-1|TRBJ2-5
SAQTSRETQY